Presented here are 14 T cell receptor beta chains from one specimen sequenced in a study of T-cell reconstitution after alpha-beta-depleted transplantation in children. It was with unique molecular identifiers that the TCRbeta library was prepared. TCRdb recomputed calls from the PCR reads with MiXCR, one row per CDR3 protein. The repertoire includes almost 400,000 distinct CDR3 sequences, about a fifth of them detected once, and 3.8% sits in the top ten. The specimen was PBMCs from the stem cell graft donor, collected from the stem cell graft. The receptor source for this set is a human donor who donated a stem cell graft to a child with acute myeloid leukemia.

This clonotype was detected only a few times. The CDR3 here is CSVGGSTMDEQFF. DNA for the CDR3: TGCAGCGTTGGTGGCTCGACCATGGATGAGCAGTTCTTC. The V call is TRBV29-1, the J call TRBJ2-1; D is uncertain. The germline CDR1 and CDR2 sequences are SQVTM and ANQGSEA. V lost 4 bases and J lost 8, with 15 bases in between. This CDR3 contains 13 residues.

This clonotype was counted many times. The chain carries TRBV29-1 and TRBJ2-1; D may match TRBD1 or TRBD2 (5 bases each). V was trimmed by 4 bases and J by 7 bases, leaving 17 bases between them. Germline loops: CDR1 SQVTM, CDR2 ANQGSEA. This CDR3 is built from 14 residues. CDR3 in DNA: TGCAGCGTTGCGAGGGCAGTGAAGGGGAATGAGCAGTTCTTC. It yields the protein CSVARAVKGNEQFF.

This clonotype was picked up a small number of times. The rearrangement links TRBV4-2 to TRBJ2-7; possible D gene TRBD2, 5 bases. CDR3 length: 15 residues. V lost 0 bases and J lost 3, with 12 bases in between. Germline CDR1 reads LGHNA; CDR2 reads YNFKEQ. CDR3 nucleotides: TGTGCCAGCAGCCAAGATGGAGGACGGGACTACGAGCAGTACTTC. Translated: CASSQDGGRDYEQYF.

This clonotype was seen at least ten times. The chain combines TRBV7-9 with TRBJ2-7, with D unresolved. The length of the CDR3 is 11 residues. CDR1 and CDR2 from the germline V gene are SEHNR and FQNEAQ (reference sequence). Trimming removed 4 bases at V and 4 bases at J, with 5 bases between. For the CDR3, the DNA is TGTGCCAGCAGCTCCAGATACGAGCAGTACTTC. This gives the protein CASSSRYEQYF.

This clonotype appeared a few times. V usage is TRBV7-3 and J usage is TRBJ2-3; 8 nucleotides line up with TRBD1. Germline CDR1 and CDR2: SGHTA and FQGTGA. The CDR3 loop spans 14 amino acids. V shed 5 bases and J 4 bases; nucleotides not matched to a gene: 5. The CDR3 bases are TGTGCCAGCAGCGCGCAGGGGGCTGCAGATACGCAGTATTTT. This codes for CASSAQGAADTQYF.

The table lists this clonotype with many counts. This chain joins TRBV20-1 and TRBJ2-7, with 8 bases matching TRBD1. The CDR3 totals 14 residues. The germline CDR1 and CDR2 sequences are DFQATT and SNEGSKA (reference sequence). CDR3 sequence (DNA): TGCAGCCTTCTACCAGGACAGGGCGACTACGAGCAGTACTTC. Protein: CSLLPGQGDYEQYF.

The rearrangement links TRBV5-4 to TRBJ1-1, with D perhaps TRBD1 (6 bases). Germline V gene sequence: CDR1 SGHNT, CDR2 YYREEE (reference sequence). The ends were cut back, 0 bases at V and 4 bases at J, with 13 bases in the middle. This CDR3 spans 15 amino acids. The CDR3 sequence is CASSLGTGSITEAFF. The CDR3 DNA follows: TGTGCCAGCAGCTTGGGCACAGGGAGCATCACTGAAGCTTTCTTT.

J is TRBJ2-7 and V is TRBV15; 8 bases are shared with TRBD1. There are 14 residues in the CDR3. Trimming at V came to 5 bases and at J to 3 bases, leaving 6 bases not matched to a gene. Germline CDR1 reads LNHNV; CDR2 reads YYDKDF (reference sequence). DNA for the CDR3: TGTGCCACCAGCCAACAGGGGGACCTCTACGAGCAGTACTTC. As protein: CATSQQGDLYEQYF.

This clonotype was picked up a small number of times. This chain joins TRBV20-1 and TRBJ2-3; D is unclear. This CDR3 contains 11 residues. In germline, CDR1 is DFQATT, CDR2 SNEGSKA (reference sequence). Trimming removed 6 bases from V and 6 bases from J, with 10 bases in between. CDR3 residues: CSAPTLDTQYF. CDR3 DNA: TGCAGTGCACCAACGTTGGATACGCAGTATTTT.

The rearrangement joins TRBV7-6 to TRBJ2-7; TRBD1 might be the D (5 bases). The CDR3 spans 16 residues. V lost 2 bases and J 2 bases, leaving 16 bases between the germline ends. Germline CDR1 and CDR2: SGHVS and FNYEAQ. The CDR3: CASSLIQGSRPYEQYF. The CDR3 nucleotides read TGTGCCAGCAGCTTAATTCAGGGATCACGACCCTACGAGCAGTACTTC.

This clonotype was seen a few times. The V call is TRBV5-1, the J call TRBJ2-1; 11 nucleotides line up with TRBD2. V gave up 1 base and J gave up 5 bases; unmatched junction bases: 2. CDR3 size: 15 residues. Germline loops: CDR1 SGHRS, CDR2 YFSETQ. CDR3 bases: TGCGCCAGCAGCTTGTCTAGCGGGAGGAACAATGAGCAGTTCTTC. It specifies CASSLSSGRNNEQFF.

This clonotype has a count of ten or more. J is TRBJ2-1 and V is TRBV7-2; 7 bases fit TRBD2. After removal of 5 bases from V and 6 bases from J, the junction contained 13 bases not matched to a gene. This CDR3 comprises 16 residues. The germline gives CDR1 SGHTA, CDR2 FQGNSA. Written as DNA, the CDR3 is TGTGCCAGCAGCGTGGTGGTTACCGGGACTACCAATGAGCAGTTCTTC. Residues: CASSVVVTGTTNEQFF.

As DNA, the CDR3 is TGTGCCAGAAGCCGATTGGCAGGGGAGAACACTGAAGCTTTCTTT. It specifies CARSRLAGENTEAFF. This chain uses TRBV5-3 with TRBJ1-1; maybe TRBD1 (6 bases). TRBV5-3 is an ORF, with its function uncertain. V was pared by 4 bases and J by 1 base, with 14 bases between. The CDR3 loop spans 15 amino acids.

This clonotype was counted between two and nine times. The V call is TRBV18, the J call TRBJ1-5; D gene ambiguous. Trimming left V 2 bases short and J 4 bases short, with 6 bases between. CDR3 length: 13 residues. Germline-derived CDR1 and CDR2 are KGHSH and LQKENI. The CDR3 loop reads CASSPDKNQPQHF. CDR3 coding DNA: TGTGCCAGCTCACCAGATAAAAATCAGCCCCAGCATTTT.